The 21 T cell receptor beta chains below come from one sample, sequenced in a study of T-cell memory formation after mild COVID-19. TCRdb re-called the 5' RACE reads through MiXCR, storing one row per CDR3 protein. This sample has approximately 260,000 distinct CDR3 sequences, with roughly 18% found just once. Sequencing was carried out using PBMCs or a T cell subset sorted from them (not recorded which). The receptors shown here come from a man aged 18 to 35 who had mild COVID-19 (a few samples of this study predate the infection). Cell type and time point are not known.

This clonotype was counted between two and nine times. The chain links TRBV7-2 to TRBJ2-5; D gene ambiguous. The V end lost 5 bases, the J end lost 2 bases, and 9 bases lay between the germline ends. The germline gives CDR1 SGHTA, CDR2 FQGNSA. The CDR3 contains 13 residues. CDR3 loop: CASSAQLQETQYF. CDR3 DNA sequence: TGTGCCAGCAGCGCTCAGCTACAAGAGACCCAGTACTTC.

There are a few counts of this clonotype. The chain joins TRBV3-1 to TRBJ2-7; unclear D gene. The CDR3 has 12 amino acids. V gave up 1 base and J gave up 7 bases, with 8 bases separating them. The germline V gene has CDR1 LGHDT and CDR2 YNNKEL (reference sequence). Here the CDR3 DNA reads TGTGCCAGCAGCCAAGTAAGTAGGGAGCAGTACTTC. It is translated as CASSQVSREQYF.

This clonotype was seen only a few times. The gene calls are TRBV5-1 and TRBJ2-7; maybe TRBD1 (5 bases). The CDR3 contains 14 residues. The germline V gene has CDR1 SGHRS and CDR2 YFSETQ. Trimming cost V 2 bases and J 0 bases, with 9 bases left between them. The CDR3 spells CASSFQGISYEQYF. The CDR3 coding sequence is TGCGCCAGCAGCTTCCAGGGTATCTCCTACGAGCAGTACTTC.

This clonotype was seen only a few times. The chain joins TRBV2 to TRBJ1-2; 8 bases line up with TRBD1. J was trimmed by 0 bases and V by 6 bases; bases with no gene match: 3. The CDR3 sequence is 14 residues long. Germline CDR1 SNHLY, CDR2 FYNNEI. The chain's CDR3 is CASSGTGTNYGYTF. In DNA form, the CDR3 reads TGTGCCAGCAGCGGGACAGGAACTAACTATGGCTACACCTTC.

This chain connects TRBV15 to TRBJ2-2; 7 bases are a match to TRBD2. Per the germline V gene, CDR1 is LNHNV and CDR2 is YYDKDF (reference sequence). This CDR3 is built from 14 residues. J gave up 4 bases and V 1 base, and 0 bases lay outside the gene matches. The chain's CDR3 is CATSRGEGTGELFF. In DNA, the CDR3 is TGTGCCACCAGCAGAGGGGAGGGCACCGGGGAGCTGTTTTTT.

This clonotype occurred a few times. The chain links TRBV20-1 to TRBJ1-2; 8 bases fit TRBD1. Germline CDR1 DFQATT, CDR2 SNEGSKA (reference sequence). The CDR3 runs to 13 residues. The V segment lost 3 bases and the J segment 6 bases; nucleotides outside the gene matches: 6. The DNA for the CDR3 is TGCAGTGCTAGTCTCCAGGGGGCGAATGGCTACACCTTC. As protein: CSASLQGANGYTF.

The V gene is TRBV4-2, the J gene TRBJ2-2, with TRBD2 identical over 12 bases. This CDR3 is 18 amino acids long. Germline V lookup: CDR1 LGHNA, CDR2 YNFKEQ. Losses at the gene ends were 1 base for V and 5 bases for J; bases not matched to a gene: 8. Written as DNA, the CDR3 is TGTGCCAGCAGCCAAGTTCTAGCGGGGGGGCTTGGGACCGGGGAGCTGTTTTTT. Its translation: CASSQVLAGGLGTGELFF.

In this sample, this clonotype turned up many times. The rearrangement links TRBV7-8 to TRBJ1-1; D remains unclear. V gave up 2 bases and J gave up 8 bases, with 6 bases separating them. This CDR3 has 11 residues. CDR1 SGHVS and CDR2 FQNEAQ come from the germline V gene. The CDR3 sequence is CASSLMQEAFF. CDR3 DNA sequence: TGTGCCAGCAGCTTAATGCAGGAAGCTTTCTTT.

The chain carries TRBV6-5 and TRBJ1-2; D possibly corresponds to TRBD1 (6 bases). V dropped 0 bases and J dropped 8 bases, with 16 bases sitting between them. There are 15 residues in the CDR3. Germline CDR1 reads MNHEY; CDR2 reads SVGAGI. CDR3 sequence: CASSYSDRPQGGYTF. CDR3 nucleotides: TGTGCCAGCAGTTACTCGGACAGACCCCAAGGGGGCTACACCTTC.

This clonotype was seen only a few times. The J gene is TRBJ1-1, the V gene TRBV29-1, with a weak D call TRBD1 (5 bases). Trimming pared 0 bases from V and 6 bases from J, leaving 17 bases between. This CDR3 has 15 residues. The germline gives CDR1 SQVTM, CDR2 ANQGSEA. The CDR3 DNA sequence: TGCAGCGTTGAAGAGAGGGAAAGGGGAAGTGCTGAAGCTTTCTTT. Translating gives CSVEERERGSAEAFF.

The table lists this clonotype with a few counts. This chain uses TRBV4-1 with TRBJ2-1, with no clear D. V lost 1 base to trimming and J lost 9 bases, with 10 bases between them. CDR3 size: 13 residues. Germline CDR1 MGHRA, CDR2 YSYEKL. The chain's CDR3 is CASSQGSPVEQFF. The CDR3 nucleotides read TGCGCCAGCAGCCAAGGATCACCGGTTGAGCAGTTCTTC.

There are a few counts of this clonotype. This sequence joins TRBV10-3 and TRBJ1-2; D unresolved. CDR1 ENHRY and CDR2 SYGVKD come from the germline V gene. The CDR3 has 14 residues. The V gene lost 6 bases and the J gene lost 0 bases, with 11 bases spanning the gap. The CDR3: CAISRADTNYGYTF. The CDR3 nucleotides are TGTGCCATCAGCAGAGCAGATACTAACTATGGCTACACCTTC.

The chain recombines TRBV27 with TRBJ2-5, with TRBD2 matching 13 bases. J gave up 4 bases and V 10 bases, and 3 bases lay outside the gene matches. Germline CDR1 MNHEY, CDR2 SMNVEV (reference sequence). The CDR3 has 13 residues. The CDR3 DNA sequence: TGTGCCACCTGGACTAGCGGGGGAGAGACCCAGTACTTC. It translates to CATWTSGGETQYF.

This clonotype turned up a few times. The V call is TRBV20-1, the J call TRBJ2-7, with TRBD1 matching 8 bases. CDR3 length equals 11 residues. The J segment lost 3 bases and the V segment lost 8 bases, leaving 3 bases of the junction unmatched. Germline CDR1 is DFQATT and CDR2 is SNEGSKA (reference sequence). The CDR3 bases are TGCAGTCAGGACAGGGACTACGAGCAGTACTTC. Its translation is CSQDRDYEQYF.

In DNA, the CDR3 is TGTGCCAGCAGCTTTCCAAAATACCGGGAGGGCACTGAAGCTTTCTTT. This codes for CASSFPKYREGTEAFF. V usage is TRBV7-8 and J usage is TRBJ1-1; D is ambiguous. The CDR3 consists of 16 residues. From germline, CDR1 is SGHVS and CDR2 FQNEAQ. The V and J ends lost 3 bases and 4 bases respectively, with 18 bases between them.

In its sample, this clonotype was seen a few times. The chain combines TRBV12-3 or TRBV12-4 with TRBJ1-3; tentative D call: TRBD1 (6 bases). V lost 5 bases and J 0 bases, leaving 14 bases between the germline ends. The CDR3 sequence is 16 residues long. For the CDR3, the DNA is TGTGCCAGCAGTAACGACAGGCCTCTCTCTGGAAACACCATATATTTT. Protein product: CASSNDRPLSGNTIYF.

The chain recombines TRBV9 with TRBJ2-3, with 7 bases aligning to TRBD2. The CDR3 loop spans 16 amino acids. Germline V gene data show CDR1 as SGDLS and CDR2 as YYNGEE. Trimming removed 2 bases from V and 1 base from J; junction bases left unmatched: 7. The CDR3 protein is CASSVIRAGGTDTQYF. In DNA, the CDR3 is TGTGCCAGCAGCGTCATCCGGGCGGGGGGCACAGATACGCAGTATTTT. Together with reference TRBV9 and TRBJ2-3, the CDR3 gives the full variable domain: DSGVTQTPKHLITATGQRVTLRCSPRSGDLSVYWYQQSLDQGLQFLIQYYNGEERAKGNILERFSAQQFPDLHSELNLSSLELGDSALYFCASSVIRAGGTDTQYFGPGTRLTVL.

The chain links TRBV12-3 or TRBV12-4 to TRBJ1-1; D call uncertain. This CDR3 region has 12 residues. Trimming shortened V by 0 bases and J by 5 bases, and 4 bases separated the two germline ends. CDR3 nucleotides: TGTGCCAGCAGTTTAGCGCAGACTGAAGCTTTCTTT. Its translation is CASSLAQTEAFF.

Only one count was recorded for this clonotype. The gene calls are TRBV12-3 or TRBV12-4 and TRBJ1-5; TRBD1 matches at 9 bases. V lost 7 bases to trimming and J lost 6 bases; unmatched junction nucleotides: 13. The CDR3 totals 16 residues. The CDR3 here is CASNLGQGVAGQPQHF. The CDR3 coding sequence is TGTGCCAGCAACCTGGGACAGGGTGTAGCGGGTCAGCCCCAGCATTTT.

J is TRBJ2-3 and V is TRBV3-1, with D possibly matching TRBD2 (6 bases). CDR1 is LGHDT and CDR2 is YNNKEL in the germline V gene (reference sequence). The CDR3 spans 16 residues. Trimming took 2 bases from V and 0 from J, leaving 12 bases between them. The CDR3 DNA follows: TGTGCCAGCAGCCAAAGATGGGACTTAAGCACAGATACGCAGTATTTT. Translating it yields CASSQRWDLSTDTQYF.

The chain is built from TRBV6-5 and TRBJ2-7; D may be TRBD2 (6 bases). The V end lost 6 bases, the J end lost 1 base, and 16 bases lay between the germline ends. The CDR3 has 15 amino acids. Germline values: CDR1 MNHEY, CDR2 SVGAGI. The CDR3: CASSNPGLPSYEQYF. As DNA, the CDR3 is TGTGCCAGCAGCAACCCGGGACTCCCATCCTACGAGCAGTACTTC.